This paragraph reports one TCR beta chain. Its antigen remains unidentified. One base away there is no much larger clone; base qualities are not given. CDR3 length: 16 amino acids, cysteine to phenylalanine. Only the CDR3 DNA stays, 48 bases, in frame from base 1. CDR1 and CDR2, looked up from the germline V gene, are SGHVS and FNYEAQ. V ends up 2 bases short and J 8 bases short, with an unmatched junction base count of 8. Libraries were made using the immunoSEQ multiplex PCR assay. Rearranged TCR beta chain sequences were amplified with the hsTCRB Kit following the manufacturer's protocol. Sequencing of TCRB libraries was carried out on an Illumina MiSeq. Turning to the authors' computational methods: The kit vendor's proprietary platform handled demultiplexing, trimming and gene mapping. The table comes from immuneACCESS by way of TCRdb, which keeps in-frame sequences with V and J called. Part of the clones is missing from these tables; in studies checked, under half for an unresolved V gene and the rest for unknown reasons. V, J and clone size are taken as reported in that table, and D and trimming were inferred from the DNA itself. The sample contains about 23,000 clones, more than 85% of them found a single time. The ten largest clones capture approximately 9.1% of the sample.

This sample was taken from a study of a mutant IDH1 vaccine in newly diagnosed glioma (dated by TCRdb to 2020 to 2022). Turning to the overall study: The approximately 32 treated patients were approximately 60% male and 37.5% female, with a mean age of roughly 40 years. Prior to enrollment, standard therapy consisting of radiotherapy alone, temozolomide alone, or radiochemotherapy with temozolomide had been administered to patients, with the combination being received by most patients. Peripheral blood was collected at six visits: V03 (baseline), V05, V07, V10, V12 and V13. For exploratory analyses, longitudinal TCRB deep sequencing was carried out in around 24 treated patients wherever samples were available.

What the work shows at the level of the full study, not this receptor alone: Availability determined which PBMC samples were chosen for TCRB deep sequencing. Changes in the top peripheral T cell clonotypes picked up by TCRB sequencing did not appear to be linked to pseudoprogression. Across multiple MHC alleles, vaccine-induced immune responses were seen in more than 90% of patients. The authors noted that analyses of patient blood samples could not be reproduced because of sample limitations.

The time point label, read with the paper, signifies: baseline, week 1 (first vaccination visit). This specimen's treatment or condition label, interpreted: pre-vaccination baseline after standard-of-care therapy. The donors had newly diagnosed IDH1-mutant astrocytomas of WHO grade 3 or 4 that showed loss of nuclear ATRX. The samples were drawn from NOA16, a multicentre, single-arm, open-label phase I trial in Germany that tested a mutant IDH1 peptide vaccine in humans for the first time. Visit V03 blood draws served as the baseline sample for immunogenicity testing. The DNeasy Blood and Tissue Kit was used to extract genomic DNA from EDTA blood for TCRB sequencing.

The chain couples TRBV7-6 to TRBJ1-4; TRBD1 fits 10 bases in the junction. Sequenced material: PBMCs, taken from a glioma patient treated with radiotherapy, temozolomide or both. This TCR was recovered from a man aged 30-40 years with glioma. The CDR3 corresponds to CASSLHQGQGQEKLFF. In nucleotide form, the sequence is TGTGCCAGCAGCTTACATCAGGGACAGGGGCAAGAAAAACTGTTTTTT.